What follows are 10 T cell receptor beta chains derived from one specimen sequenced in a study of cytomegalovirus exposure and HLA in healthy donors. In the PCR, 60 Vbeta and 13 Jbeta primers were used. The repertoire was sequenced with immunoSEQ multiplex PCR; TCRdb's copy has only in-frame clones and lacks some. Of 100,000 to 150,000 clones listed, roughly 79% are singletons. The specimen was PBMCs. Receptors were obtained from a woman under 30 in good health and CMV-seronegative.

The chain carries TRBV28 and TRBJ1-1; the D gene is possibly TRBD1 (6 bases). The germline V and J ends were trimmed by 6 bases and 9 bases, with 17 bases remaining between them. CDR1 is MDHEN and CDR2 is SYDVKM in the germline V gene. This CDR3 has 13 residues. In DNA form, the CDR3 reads TGTGCCAGCAGCGGAGCGCGCGGGGGGCAAGCTTTCTTT. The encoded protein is CASSGARGGQAFF.

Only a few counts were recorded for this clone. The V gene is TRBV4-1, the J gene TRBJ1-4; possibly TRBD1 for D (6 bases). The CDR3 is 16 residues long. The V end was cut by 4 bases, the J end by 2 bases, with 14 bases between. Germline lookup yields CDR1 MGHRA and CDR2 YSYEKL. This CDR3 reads CASSRVQGWTNEKLFF. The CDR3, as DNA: TGCGCCAGCAGCCGAGTTCAGGGGTGGACTAATGAAAAACTGTTTTTT.

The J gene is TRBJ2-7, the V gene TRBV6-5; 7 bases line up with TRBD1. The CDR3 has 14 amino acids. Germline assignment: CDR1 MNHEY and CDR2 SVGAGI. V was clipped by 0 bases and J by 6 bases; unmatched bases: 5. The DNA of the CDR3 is TGTGCCAGCAGTTACTCTGGGACAGCCCGCGAGCAGTACTTC. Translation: CASSYSGTAREQYF.

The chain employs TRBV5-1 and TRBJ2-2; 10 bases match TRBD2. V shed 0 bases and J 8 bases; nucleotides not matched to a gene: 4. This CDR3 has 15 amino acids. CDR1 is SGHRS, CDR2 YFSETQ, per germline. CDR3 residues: CASSLEPSGSGELFF. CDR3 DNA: TGCGCCAGCAGCTTGGAGCCTAGCGGGAGTGGGGAGCTGTTTTTT.

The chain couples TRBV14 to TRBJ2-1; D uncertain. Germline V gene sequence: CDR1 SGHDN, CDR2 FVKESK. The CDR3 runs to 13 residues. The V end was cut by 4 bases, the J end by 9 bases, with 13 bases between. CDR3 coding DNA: TGTGCCAGCAGCCCAGCTCTAGGAACTGAGCAGTTCTTC. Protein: CASSPALGTEQFF.

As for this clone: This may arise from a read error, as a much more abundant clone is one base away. This CDR3 reads CASSLTTGDQPQHF. CDR3 DNA sequence: TGTGCCAGCAGCTTAACGACAGGGGATCAGCCCCAGCATTTT. The chain links TRBV7-8 to TRBJ1-5; 8 bases map to TRBD1. The CDR3 is 14 residues long. Germline CDR1 reads SGHVS; CDR2 reads FQNEAQ. V shed 2 bases, J shed 5 bases, and the junction held 2 bases outside the gene matches. The full variable domain, its missing parts supplied by reference TRBV7-8 and TRBJ1-5, is GAGVSQSPRYKVAKRGQDVALRCDPISGHVSLFWYQQALGQGPEFLTYFQNEAQLDKSGLPSDRFFAERPEGSVSTLKIQRTQQEDSAVYLCASSLTTGDQPQHFGDGTRLSIL.

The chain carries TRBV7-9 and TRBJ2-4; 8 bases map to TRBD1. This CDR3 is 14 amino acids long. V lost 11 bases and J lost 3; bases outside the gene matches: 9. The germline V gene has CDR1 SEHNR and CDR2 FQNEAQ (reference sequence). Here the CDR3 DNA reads TGTGCCGGAACAGGGGGAAGGAGCAAAAACATTCAGTACTTC. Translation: CAGTGGRSKNIQYF.

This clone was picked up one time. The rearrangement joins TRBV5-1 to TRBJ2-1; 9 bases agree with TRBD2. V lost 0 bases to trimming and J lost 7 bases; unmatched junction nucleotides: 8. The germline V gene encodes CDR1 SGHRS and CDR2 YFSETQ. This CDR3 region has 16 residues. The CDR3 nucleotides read TGCGCCAGCAGCTTGGCCGGGTCTAGCGGGGTAAATGAGCAGTTCTTC. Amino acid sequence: CASSLAGSSGVNEQFF.

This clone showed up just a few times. The CDR3 here is CASSRGGPGTGELFF. Here the CDR3 DNA reads TGTGCCAGCAGCCGAGGGGGCCCGGGGACCGGGGAGCTGTTTTTT. The chain uses TRBV7-9 and TRBJ2-2; 7 bases map to TRBD1. The CDR3 spans 15 residues. Germline-derived CDR1 and CDR2 are SEHNR and FQNEAQ (reference sequence). Trimming at V came to 5 bases and at J to 5 bases, leaving 8 bases not matched to a gene.

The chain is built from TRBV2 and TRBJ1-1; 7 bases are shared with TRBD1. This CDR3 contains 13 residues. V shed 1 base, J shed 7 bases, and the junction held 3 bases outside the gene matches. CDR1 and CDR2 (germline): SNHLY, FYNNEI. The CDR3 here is CASSEEGQLEAFF. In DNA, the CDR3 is TGTGCCAGCAGTGAAGAGGGACAGCTTGAAGCTTTCTTT.